These T cell receptor beta chains were read from a single sample in a study of human T cells and chemical hapten exposure. TCRdb recomputed calls from the RACE reads with MiXCR, one row per CDR3 protein. The data show about 34,000 distinct CDR3 sequences, with 5% to 8% seen just once and 9.1% held by the top ten. The material sequenced was whole blood, taken in connection with sensitization to the hapten diphenylcyclopropenone (DPC). Every receptor here comes from a woman under 40 with alopecia areata. Some clones in this sample may be carry-over from other donors' samples. CDR3s include the opening cysteine and the closing phenylalanine or tryptophan. The D gene is left open where the match is weak. A clone size is listed for some rows: how often the clone was seen (once, few, many), or a class if it is expanded.

clone_size: many
d_call: TRBD2
v_call: TRBV7-3
j_call: TRBJ2-1
cdr3_length: 18
cdr3_aa: CASSLTRGVAGPYNEQFF
cdr3_nt: TGTGCCAGCAGCTTAACCCGGGGAGTAGCGGGGCCTTACAATGAGCAGTTCTTC

clone_size: many
d_call: .
v_call: TRBV12-3/TRBV12-4
j_call: TRBJ1-2
cdr3_length: 16
cdr3_aa: CASSLAPSGAGYGYTF
cdr3_nt: TGTGCCAGCAGTTTAGCCCCATCCGGGGCAGGGTATGGCTACACCTTC

clone_size: few
d_call: .
v_call: TRBV10-3
j_call: TRBJ2-3
cdr3_length: 20
cdr3_aa: CAISEHVQRGGGSSTDTQYF
cdr3_nt: TGTGCCATCAGTGAGCATGTCCAAAGAGGTGGGGGTTCCAGCACAGATACGCAGTATTTT

clone_size: few
d_call: TRBD2
v_call: TRBV7-8
j_call: TRBJ2-1
cdr3_length: 20
cdr3_aa: CASSFLLAGVLQSSYNEQFF
cdr3_nt: TGTGCCAGCAGCTTCTTACTAGCGGGGGTTCTTCAAAGCTCCTACAATGAGCAGTTCTTC

clone_size: few
d_call: .
v_call: TRBV27
j_call: TRBJ1-2
cdr3_length: 14
cdr3_aa: CASSPGRLNYGYTF
cdr3_nt: TGTGCCAGCAGTCCGGGGAGATTGAACTATGGCTACACCTTC

clone_size: many
d_call: .
v_call: TRBV11-2
j_call: TRBJ1-1
cdr3_length: 13
cdr3_aa: CASSLVDRTEAFF
cdr3_nt: TGTGCCAGCAGCTTGGTCGATAGGACTGAAGCTTTCTTT

clone_size: many
d_call: .
v_call: TRBV7-8
j_call: TRBJ1-2
cdr3_length: 14
cdr3_aa: CASSLALINYGYTF
cdr3_nt: TGTGCCAGCAGCTTAGCCCTTATTAACTATGGCTACACCTTC

clone_size: few
d_call: .
v_call: TRBV7-2
j_call: TRBJ2-2
cdr3_length: 15
cdr3_aa: CASRRGLTNTGELFF
cdr3_nt: TGTGCCAGCAGAAGGGGACTTACGAACACCGGGGAGCTGTTTTTT

clone_size: many
d_call: .
v_call: TRBV3-1
j_call: TRBJ1-5
cdr3_length: 15
cdr3_aa: CASSQGTLGAQPQHF
cdr3_nt: TGTGCCAGCAGCCAAGGGACATTGGGCGCTCAGCCCCAGCATTTT

clone_size: many
d_call: TRBD1
v_call: TRBV12-3/TRBV12-4
j_call: TRBJ1-2
cdr3_length: 14
cdr3_aa: CASSFLGQGLGYTF
cdr3_nt: TGTGCCAGCAGTTTTTTAGGACAGGGCCTTGGCTACACCTTC

clone_size: .
d_call: .
v_call: TRBV7-6
j_call: TRBJ1-5
cdr3_length: 13
cdr3_aa: CASSIGGGQPQHF
cdr3_nt: TGTGCCAGCAGCATAGGTGGCGGTCAGCCCCAGCATTTT

clone_size: .
d_call: .
v_call: TRBV29-1
j_call: TRBJ1-5
cdr3_length: 13
cdr3_aa: CSFTGTPGQPQHF
cdr3_nt: TGCAGCTTCACGGGGACTCCTGGTCAGCCCCAGCATTTT

clone_size: many
d_call: .
v_call: TRBV30
j_call: TRBJ2-7
cdr3_length: 11
cdr3_aa: CAWSLSYEQYF
cdr3_nt: TGTGCCTGGAGTTTATCCTACGAGCAGTACTTC

clone_size: few
d_call: .
v_call: TRBV6-1
j_call: TRBJ1-1
cdr3_length: 14
cdr3_aa: CASSEGTANTEAFF
cdr3_nt: TGTGCCAGCAGTGAAGGGACAGCGAACACTGAAGCTTTCTTT

clone_size: many
d_call: .
v_call: TRBV7-9
j_call: TRBJ1-1
cdr3_length: 14
cdr3_aa: CASSFLRGMPEAFF
cdr3_nt: TGTGCCAGCAGCTTCTTGAGGGGTATGCCTGAAGCTTTCTTT

clone_size: many
d_call: .
v_call: TRBV28
j_call: TRBJ1-5
cdr3_length: 12
cdr3_aa: CASSPTLEPQHF
cdr3_nt: TGTGCCAGCAGCCCCACTCTCGAGCCCCAGCATTTT

clone_size: many
d_call: TRBD1
v_call: TRBV7-9
j_call: TRBJ1-2
cdr3_length: 13
cdr3_aa: CASSWGQGYGYTF
cdr3_nt: TGTGCCAGCAGCTGGGGACAGGGATATGGCTACACCTTC

clone_size: many
d_call: .
v_call: TRBV12-3/TRBV12-4
j_call: TRBJ1-3
cdr3_length: 16
cdr3_aa: CASSSPGRSSGNTIYF
cdr3_nt: TGTGCCAGCAGTTCACCGGGACGGAGCTCTGGAAACACCATATATTTT

clone_size: many
d_call: .
v_call: TRBV7-3
j_call: TRBJ2-3
cdr3_length: 14
cdr3_aa: CASSLGGAPDTQYF
cdr3_nt: TGTGCCAGCAGCTTAGGCGGGGCCCCCGATACGCAGTATTTT

clone_size: .
d_call: TRBD2
v_call: TRBV7-2
j_call: TRBJ2-3
cdr3_length: 16
cdr3_aa: CASSLGPSGGTDTQYF
cdr3_nt: TGTGCCAGCAGCTTAGGGCCTAGCGGGGGGACAGATACGCAGTATTTT

clone_size: .
d_call: .
v_call: TRBV2
j_call: TRBJ2-4
cdr3_length: 14
cdr3_aa: CASRGHLAKNIQYF
cdr3_nt: TGTGCCAGCAGGGGGCACCTAGCCAAAAACATTCAGTACTTC

clone_size: many
d_call: .
v_call: TRBV20-1
j_call: TRBJ2-1
cdr3_length: 16
cdr3_aa: CSARDQYRLGYNEQFF
cdr3_nt: TGCAGTGCTAGAGACCAGTACCGCCTGGGATACAATGAGCAGTTCTTC

clone_size: many
d_call: .
v_call: TRBV18
j_call: TRBJ1-1
cdr3_length: 14
cdr3_aa: CASSAGRQNTEAFF
cdr3_nt: TGTGCCAGCTCCGCCGGGAGACAGAACACTGAAGCTTTCTTT

clone_size: few
d_call: .
v_call: TRBV12-3/TRBV12-4
j_call: TRBJ1-1
cdr3_length: 17
cdr3_aa: CASSFPRTNGVNTEAFF
cdr3_nt: TGTGCCAGCAGTTTTCCCCGGACTAATGGGGTGAACACTGAAGCTTTCTTT

clone_size: few
d_call: .
v_call: TRBV7-8
j_call: TRBJ2-6
cdr3_length: 15
cdr3_aa: CASSLERSGANVLTF
cdr3_nt: TGTGCCAGCAGCTTAGAGCGCTCTGGGGCCAACGTCCTGACTTTC

clone_size: few
d_call: TRBD1
v_call: TRBV9
j_call: TRBJ2-3
cdr3_length: 15
cdr3_aa: CASSVLTGGTDTQYF
cdr3_nt: TGTGCCAGCAGCGTTCTGACAGGGGGCACAGATACGCAGTATTTT

clone_size: many
d_call: .
v_call: TRBV29-1
j_call: TRBJ1-2
cdr3_length: 13
cdr3_aa: CSVEDGRGVGYTF
cdr3_nt: TGCAGCGTTGAAGATGGTCGCGGGGTCGGCTACACCTTC

clone_size: many
d_call: .
v_call: TRBV7-9
j_call: TRBJ2-7
cdr3_length: 13
cdr3_aa: CASSRTGAYEQYF
cdr3_nt: TGTGCCAGCAGCCGGACGGGGGCCTACGAGCAGTACTTC

clone_size: few
d_call: .
v_call: TRBV20-1
j_call: TRBJ2-7
cdr3_length: 15
cdr3_aa: CSASFPGTPAYEQYF
cdr3_nt: TGCAGTGCTAGTTTTCCCGGGACACCTGCCTACGAGCAGTACTTC

clone_size: few
d_call: .
v_call: TRBV5-1
j_call: TRBJ1-4
cdr3_length: 16
cdr3_aa: CASSLHQESTNEKLFF
cdr3_nt: TGCGCCAGCAGCTTGCACCAGGAGTCAACTAATGAAAAACTGTTTTTT

clone_size: .
d_call: TRBD1
v_call: TRBV28
j_call: TRBJ2-7
cdr3_length: 15
cdr3_aa: CATKSGQGNSYEQYF
cdr3_nt: TGTGCAACCAAGTCCGGACAGGGTAACTCCTACGAGCAGTACTTC

clone_size: .
d_call: .
v_call: TRBV24-1
j_call: TRBJ2-3
cdr3_length: 15
cdr3_aa: CATSDTGQPTDTQYF
cdr3_nt: TGTGCCACCAGTGACACCGGACAGCCCACAGATACGCAGTATTTT

clone_size: few
d_call: .
v_call: TRBV4-1
j_call: TRBJ2-4
cdr3_length: 17
cdr3_aa: CASSQDAGLIAKNIQYF
cdr3_nt: TGCGCCAGCAGCCAAGATGCTGGGCTGATAGCCAAAAACATTCAGTACTTC

clone_size: .
d_call: TRBD2
v_call: TRBV4-2
j_call: TRBJ2-1
cdr3_length: 16
cdr3_aa: CASSQDWLAGGNEQFF
cdr3_nt: TGTGCCAGCAGCCAAGATTGGCTAGCGGGGGGTAATGAGCAGTTCTTC

clone_size: many
d_call: TRBD2
v_call: TRBV20-1
j_call: TRBJ2-3
cdr3_length: 15
cdr3_aa: CSARNSGADTDTQYF
cdr3_nt: TGCAGTGCTAGGAATAGCGGGGCAGACACAGATACGCAGTATTTT

clone_size: many
d_call: TRBD2
v_call: TRBV12-3/TRBV12-4
j_call: TRBJ2-1
cdr3_length: 19
cdr3_aa: CASSSQLGGGSLEDNEQFF
cdr3_nt: TGTGCCAGCAGTTCTCAGTTGGGCGGGGGGTCATTAGAAGACAATGAGCAGTTCTTC

clone_size: few
d_call: TRBD1
v_call: TRBV12-3/TRBV12-4
j_call: TRBJ2-5
cdr3_length: 14
cdr3_aa: CASSLGQGAETQYF
cdr3_nt: TGTGCCAGCAGTCTAGGACAGGGGGCAGAGACCCAGTACTTC

clone_size: few
d_call: TRBD2
v_call: TRBV10-3
j_call: TRBJ2-5
cdr3_length: 16
cdr3_aa: CAISTSGGAVRETQYF
cdr3_nt: TGTGCCATATCGACTAGCGGGGGGGCCGTTAGAGAGACCCAGTACTTC

clone_size: few
d_call: .
v_call: TRBV28
j_call: TRBJ1-2
cdr3_length: 16
cdr3_aa: CASNLFARIRGDGYTF
cdr3_nt: TGTGCCAGCAACCTTTTTGCCCGGATTCGAGGGGATGGCTACACCTTC

clone_size: many
d_call: .
v_call: TRBV4-3
j_call: TRBJ1-5
cdr3_length: 15
cdr3_aa: CASSQVTGGNQPQHF
cdr3_nt: TGCGCCAGCAGCCAGGTCACAGGTGGCAATCAGCCCCAGCATTTT

clone_size: few
d_call: .
v_call: TRBV5-4
j_call: TRBJ1-1
cdr3_length: 13
cdr3_aa: CASSLGVGTEAFF
cdr3_nt: TGTGCCAGCAGCTTAGGAGTAGGCACTGAAGCTTTCTTT

clone_size: few
d_call: .
v_call: TRBV7-9
j_call: TRBJ1-5
cdr3_length: 14
cdr3_aa: CASSFDGYNQPQHF
cdr3_nt: TGTGCCAGCAGCTTCGACGGTTACAATCAGCCCCAGCATTTT

clone_size: many
d_call: .
v_call: TRBV12-3/TRBV12-4
j_call: TRBJ2-3
cdr3_length: 15
cdr3_aa: CASTPRSRLGDTQYF
cdr3_nt: TGTGCCAGCACTCCTAGATCACGTCTCGGAGATACGCAGTATTTT

clone_size: many
d_call: TRBD2
v_call: TRBV7-9
j_call: TRBJ2-7
cdr3_length: 14
cdr3_aa: CASSYIGGSYEQYF
cdr3_nt: TGTGCCAGCAGCTACATCGGGGGGAGCTACGAGCAGTACTTC

clone_size: .
d_call: .
v_call: TRBV27
j_call: TRBJ2-7
cdr3_length: 14
cdr3_aa: CASRPTSEYYEQYF
cdr3_nt: TGTGCCAGCAGACCCACCTCCGAATATTACGAGCAGTACTTC

clone_size: few
d_call: TRBD1
v_call: TRBV4-1
j_call: TRBJ1-1
cdr3_length: 18
cdr3_aa: CASSQEGQGVIWGTEAFF
cdr3_nt: TGCGCCAGCAGCCAAGAAGGGCAGGGGGTTATTTGGGGCACTGAAGCTTTCTTT

clone_size: few
d_call: .
v_call: TRBV2
j_call: TRBJ2-5
cdr3_length: 18
cdr3_aa: CASTDPRLGQKLQETQYF
cdr3_nt: TGTGCCAGCACCGACCCTCGGCTGGGACAAAAACTACAAGAGACCCAGTACTTC

clone_size: many
d_call: .
v_call: TRBV10-2
j_call: TRBJ2-1
cdr3_length: 11
cdr3_aa: CASSEDGEQFF
cdr3_nt: TGCGCCAGCAGTGAAGACGGTGAGCAGTTCTTC

clone_size: many
d_call: TRBD2
v_call: TRBV6-5
j_call: TRBJ2-2
cdr3_length: 17
cdr3_aa: CASSSIAGGSNTGELFF
cdr3_nt: TGTGCCAGCAGTTCCATAGCGGGGGGCTCGAACACCGGGGAGCTGTTTTTT

clone_size: many
d_call: .
v_call: TRBV7-2
j_call: TRBJ1-5
cdr3_length: 15
cdr3_aa: CASSLGGGSNQPQHF
cdr3_nt: TGTGCCAGCAGCCTAGGAGGGGGGAGCAATCAGCCCCAGCATTTT

clone_size: many
d_call: TRBD2
v_call: TRBV15
j_call: TRBJ2-7
cdr3_length: 14
cdr3_aa: CATSTERGPYEQYF
cdr3_nt: TGTGCCACCAGCACTGAGCGGGGGCCGTACGAGCAGTACTTC

clone_size: .
d_call: TRBD1
v_call: TRBV29-1
j_call: TRBJ2-1
cdr3_length: 13
cdr3_aa: CSVDLGQGPEQFF
cdr3_nt: TGCAGCGTTGATTTGGGACAGGGGCCTGAGCAGTTCTTC

clone_size: .
d_call: TRBD1
v_call: TRBV3-1
j_call: TRBJ1-6
cdr3_length: 14
cdr3_aa: CASSLRDRVSPLHF
cdr3_nt: TGTGCCAGCAGCCTACGGGACAGGGTTTCACCCCTCCACTTT

clone_size: .
d_call: .
v_call: TRBV5-6
j_call: TRBJ2-4
cdr3_length: 12
cdr3_aa: CASSLVQNIQYF
cdr3_nt: TGTGCCAGCAGCTTGGTCCAAAACATTCAGTACTTC

clone_size: .
d_call: TRBD1
v_call: TRBV28
j_call: TRBJ1-5
cdr3_length: 16
cdr3_aa: CASSEGQGVSNQPQHF
cdr3_nt: TGTGCCAGCAGTGAGGGACAGGGAGTAAGCAATCAGCCCCAGCATTTT

clone_size: many
d_call: .
v_call: TRBV10-3
j_call: TRBJ2-3
cdr3_length: 14
cdr3_aa: CAISEGGAADTQYF
cdr3_nt: TGTGCCATCAGTGAAGGCGGGGCGGCAGATACGCAGTATTTT

clone_size: few
d_call: .
v_call: TRBV27
j_call: TRBJ2-2
cdr3_length: 15
cdr3_aa: CASSLWGGNTGELFF
cdr3_nt: TGTGCCAGCAGTTTATGGGGTGGGAACACCGGGGAGCTGTTTTTT